This T cell receptor (beta chain) is from a study of response to subunit inactivated influenza vaccine. TCRdb independently ran MiXCR on the RT-PCR reads; one entry per CDR3 protein. The sample carries 650,000 to 800,000 distinct CDR3 sequences, approximately 18% recorded once. The sample holds a few counts of this clonotype. The germline V gene encodes CDR1 SGHRS and CDR2 YFSETQ. There are 17 residues in the CDR3. V was pared by 2 bases and J by 5 bases, with 15 bases of the junction left unmatched. This clonotype originated in a man aged 50 to 60 who received an inactivated influenza vaccine. This specimen was PBMCs from blood, taken approximately 5 days after vaccination. This chain links TRBV5-1 with TRBJ2-7, with 8 bases matching TRBD2. CDR3 DNA: TGCGCCAGCAGCTTCCGTCTCTCGGAAGCGGGAGCTAACGAGCAGTACTTC. Amino acids: CASSFRLSEAGANEQYF.